This T cell receptor (beta chain) was captured by sequencing in a study of control samples from healthy donors and cancer patients (dated by TCRdb to 2018 to 2021). As concerns this clone: The antigen this receptor binds is unknown. No per-base quality is available; no much larger clone lies one base away.

The library relied on the immunoSEQ multiplex PCR assay. Held by TCRdb, this immuneACCESS table contains in-frame sequences only and omits some clones. Under half of the omission traces to an unresolved V gene where checked; the cause of the rest is unknown. The table for this sample lists about 69,000 clones; about four fifths of them were counted only once. Clones ranked in the top ten supply about 3% of the sample. Its CDR3 holds 18 amino acids, cysteine through phenylalanine. The entry retains the CDR3 DNA only, 54 bases that are in frame from base 1. Per the germline V gene, KGHSH is the CDR1 and LQKENI is the CDR2. Ends trimmed: V by 3 bases, J by 4 bases; bases unmatched to a gene: 8.

Sequences were obtained from PBMCs. The rearrangement combines TRBV18 with TRBJ2-2, with TRBD2 identical over 13 junction bases. The origin of this receptor is a woman between 45 and 65 years old with lung cancer. The CDR3 region reads CASSPLRLAGGFTGELFF. The nucleotide sequence reads as follows: TGTGCCAGCTCACCTCTCAGACTAGCGGGGGGATTCACCGGGGAGCTGTTTTTT.